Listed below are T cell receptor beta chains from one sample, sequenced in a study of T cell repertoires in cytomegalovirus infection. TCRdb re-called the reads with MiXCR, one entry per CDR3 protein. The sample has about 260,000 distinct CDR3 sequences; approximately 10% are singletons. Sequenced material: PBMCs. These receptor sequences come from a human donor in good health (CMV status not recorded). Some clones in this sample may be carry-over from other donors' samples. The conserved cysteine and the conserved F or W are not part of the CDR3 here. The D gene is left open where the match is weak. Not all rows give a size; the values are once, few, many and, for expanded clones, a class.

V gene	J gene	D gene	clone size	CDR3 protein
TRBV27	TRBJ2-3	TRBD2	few	ASSELAGGRDTQY
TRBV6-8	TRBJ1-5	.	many	ASSLQGLVNQPQH
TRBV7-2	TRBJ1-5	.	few	ASSLAWNGNQPQH
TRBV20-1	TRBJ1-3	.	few	SAETGNTIY
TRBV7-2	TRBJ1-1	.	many	ASSLGKATEAF
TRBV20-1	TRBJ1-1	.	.	SATQATEAF
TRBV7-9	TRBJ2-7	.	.	ASSLGGDVFRFYEQY
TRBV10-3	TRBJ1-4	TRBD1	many	ATRTGGNLTKREKLF
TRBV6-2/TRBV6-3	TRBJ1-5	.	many	ASSSVGLQPQH
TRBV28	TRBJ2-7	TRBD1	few	ASSRLTGAYEQY
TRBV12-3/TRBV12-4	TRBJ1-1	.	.	ASSLAGPATEAF
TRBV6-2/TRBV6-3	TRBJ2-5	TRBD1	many	ASRQNRGQETQY
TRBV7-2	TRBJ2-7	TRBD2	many	ASSFSGTMGAHEQY
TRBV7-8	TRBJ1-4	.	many	ASKVQGDEKLF
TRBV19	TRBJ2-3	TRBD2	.	ASSGRLAGDGDTQY
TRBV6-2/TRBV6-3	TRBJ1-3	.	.	ASRKTASSGNTIY
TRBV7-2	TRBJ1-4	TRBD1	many	ASSPWDRNNEKLF
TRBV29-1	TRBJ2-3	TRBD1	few	SVEVTGASTDTQY
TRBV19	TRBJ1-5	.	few	ASSLGHQGSNQPQH
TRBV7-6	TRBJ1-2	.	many	ASSLDTHYGYT
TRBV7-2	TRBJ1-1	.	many	ASSFMETVNTEAF
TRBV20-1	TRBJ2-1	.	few	SAIIRSSYNEQF
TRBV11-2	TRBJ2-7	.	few	ASSSDSQSYEQY
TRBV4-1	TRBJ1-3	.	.	ASSRNDDPGGNTIY
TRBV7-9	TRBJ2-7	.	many	ASSLEVASVEQY
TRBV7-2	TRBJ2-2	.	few	ASSLGSGGGPGELF
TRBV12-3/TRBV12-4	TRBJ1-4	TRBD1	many	ASRETGTGSEKLF
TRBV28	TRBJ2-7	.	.	ASSPRSNSYEQY
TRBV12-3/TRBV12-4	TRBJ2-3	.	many	ASSYQGLSTDTQY
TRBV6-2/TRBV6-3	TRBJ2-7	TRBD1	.	ASSSQGAGNEQY
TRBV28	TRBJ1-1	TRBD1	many	ASSPWTGRTEAF
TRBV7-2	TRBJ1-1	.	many	ASSLEPPRMAF
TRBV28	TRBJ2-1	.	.	ASSSLGTQAYNEQF
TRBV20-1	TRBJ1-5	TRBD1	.	SARQGGNNQPQH
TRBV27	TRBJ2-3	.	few	ASTPSSTDTQY
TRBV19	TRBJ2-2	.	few	ASSFLRNTGELF
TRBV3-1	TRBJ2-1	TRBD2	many	ASSLEGGPRNEQF
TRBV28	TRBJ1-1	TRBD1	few	AIRDSANTEAF
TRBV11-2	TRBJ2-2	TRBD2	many	ASSRLAGASTGELF